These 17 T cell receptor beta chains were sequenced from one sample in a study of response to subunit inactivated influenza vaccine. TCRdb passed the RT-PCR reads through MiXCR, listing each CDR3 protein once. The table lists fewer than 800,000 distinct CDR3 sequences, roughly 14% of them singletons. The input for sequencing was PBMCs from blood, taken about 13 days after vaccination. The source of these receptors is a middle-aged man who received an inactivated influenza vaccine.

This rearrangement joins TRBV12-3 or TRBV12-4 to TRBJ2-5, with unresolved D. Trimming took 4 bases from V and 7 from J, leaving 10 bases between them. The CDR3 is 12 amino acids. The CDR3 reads CASSSYRVTQYF. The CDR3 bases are TGTGCCAGCAGTTCCTACCGGGTGACCCAGTACTTC.

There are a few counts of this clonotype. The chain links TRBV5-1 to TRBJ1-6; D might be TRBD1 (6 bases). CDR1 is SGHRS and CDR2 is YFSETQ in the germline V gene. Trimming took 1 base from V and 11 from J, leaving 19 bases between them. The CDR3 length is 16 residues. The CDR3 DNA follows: TGCGCCAGCAGCTTGACAGGGAGGGATCTTGAGACACCCCTCCACTTT. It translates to CASSLTGRDLETPLHF.

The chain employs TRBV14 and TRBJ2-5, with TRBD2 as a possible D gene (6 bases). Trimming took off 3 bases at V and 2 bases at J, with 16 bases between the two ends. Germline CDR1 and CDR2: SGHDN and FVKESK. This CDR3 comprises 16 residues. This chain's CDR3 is CASSHGVGSKQETQYF. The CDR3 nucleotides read TGTGCCAGCAGCCACGGAGTCGGGAGTAAGCAAGAGACCCAGTACTTC.

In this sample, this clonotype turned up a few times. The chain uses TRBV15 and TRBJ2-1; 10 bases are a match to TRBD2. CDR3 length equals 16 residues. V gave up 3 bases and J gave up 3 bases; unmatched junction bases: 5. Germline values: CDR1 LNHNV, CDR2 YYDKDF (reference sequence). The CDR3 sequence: CATSSERGGNYNEQFF. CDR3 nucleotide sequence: TGTGCCACCAGCAGTGAGCGGGGGGGAAACTACAATGAGCAGTTCTTC. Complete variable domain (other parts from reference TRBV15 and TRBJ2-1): DAMVIQNPRYQVTQFGKPVTLSCSQTLNHNVMYWYQQKSSQAPKLLFHYYDKDFNNEADTPDNFQSRRPNTSFCFLDIRSPGLGDTAMYLCATSSERGGNYNEQFFGPGTRLTVL.

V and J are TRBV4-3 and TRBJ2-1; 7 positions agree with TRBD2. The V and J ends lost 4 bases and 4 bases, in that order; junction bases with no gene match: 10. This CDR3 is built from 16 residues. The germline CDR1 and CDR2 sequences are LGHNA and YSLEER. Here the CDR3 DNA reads TGCGCCAGCAGCCGATCGACTAGCAGCTCTTACAATGAGCAGTTCTTC. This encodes CASSRSTSSSYNEQFF.

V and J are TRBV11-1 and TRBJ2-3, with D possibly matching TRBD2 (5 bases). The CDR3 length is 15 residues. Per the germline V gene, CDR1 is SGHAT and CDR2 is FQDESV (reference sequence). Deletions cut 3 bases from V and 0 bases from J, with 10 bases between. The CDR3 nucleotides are TGTGCCAGCAGCTTTAGCGACCAAAGCACAGATACGCAGTATTTT. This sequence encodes CASSFSDQSTDTQYF.

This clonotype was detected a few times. The CDR3 nucleotides read TGTGCCAGCAGATACAAGAATGAAAAACTGTTTTTT. Translating gives CASRYKNEKLFF. J is TRBJ1-4 and V is TRBV6-2 or TRBV6-3; D remains unclear. Germline CDR1 reads MNHEY; CDR2 reads SVGEGT. The V and J ends lost 6 bases and 5 bases respectively, with 7 bases between them. The CDR3 spans 12 residues.

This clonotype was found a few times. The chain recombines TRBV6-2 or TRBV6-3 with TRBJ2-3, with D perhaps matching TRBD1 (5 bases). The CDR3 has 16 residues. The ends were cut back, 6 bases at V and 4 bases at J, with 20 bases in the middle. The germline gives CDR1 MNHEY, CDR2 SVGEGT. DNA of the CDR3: TGTGCCAGCAGCTCGGCCAGGGCTTGGTCCGCAGATACGCAGTATTTT. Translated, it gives CASSSARAWSADTQYF.

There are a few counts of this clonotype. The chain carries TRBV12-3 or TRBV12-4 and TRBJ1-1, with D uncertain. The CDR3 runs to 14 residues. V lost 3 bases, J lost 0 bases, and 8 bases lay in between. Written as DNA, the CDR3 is TGTGCCAGCAGTTTGGTTGTCATGAACACTGAAGCTTTCTTT. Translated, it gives CASSLVVMNTEAFF.

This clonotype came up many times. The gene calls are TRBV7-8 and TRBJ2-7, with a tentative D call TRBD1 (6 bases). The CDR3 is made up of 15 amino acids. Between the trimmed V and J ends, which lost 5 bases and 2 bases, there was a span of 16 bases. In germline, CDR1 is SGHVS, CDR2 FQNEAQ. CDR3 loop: CASSVVQGPTYEQYF. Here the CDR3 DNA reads TGTGCCAGCAGCGTCGTACAGGGTCCCACCTACGAGCAGTACTTC.

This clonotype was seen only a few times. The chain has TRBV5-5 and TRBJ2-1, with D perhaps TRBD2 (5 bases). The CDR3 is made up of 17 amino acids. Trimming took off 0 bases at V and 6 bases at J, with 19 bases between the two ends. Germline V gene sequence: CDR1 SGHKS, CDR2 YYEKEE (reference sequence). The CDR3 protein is CASSLADRLTIFNEQFF. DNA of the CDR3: TGTGCCAGCAGCTTGGCCGACCGACTAACAATCTTCAATGAGCAGTTCTTC.

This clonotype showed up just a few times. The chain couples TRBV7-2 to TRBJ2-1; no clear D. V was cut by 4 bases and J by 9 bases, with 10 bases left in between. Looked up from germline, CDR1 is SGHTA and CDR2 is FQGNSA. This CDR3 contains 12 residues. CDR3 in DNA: TGTGCCAGCAGCTCATTCCGAGGTGAGCAGTTCTTC. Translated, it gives CASSSFRGEQFF.

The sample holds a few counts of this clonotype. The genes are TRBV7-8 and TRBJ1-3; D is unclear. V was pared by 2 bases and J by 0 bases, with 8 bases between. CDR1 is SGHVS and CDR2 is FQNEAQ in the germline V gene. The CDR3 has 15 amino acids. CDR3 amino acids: CASSLFTGSGNTIYF. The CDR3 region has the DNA TGTGCCAGCAGCTTATTTACGGGCTCTGGAAACACCATATATTTT.

CDR3 sequence: CASNGGLANEKLFF. CDR3 DNA: TGTGCCAGCAACGGGGGTTTAGCTAATGAAAAACTGTTTTTT. The V gene is TRBV9, the J gene TRBJ1-4; TRBD1 might be the D (5 bases). The CDR3 is made up of 14 amino acids. Trimming removed 6 bases from V and 3 bases from J, with 12 bases in between. The germline V gene encodes CDR1 SGDLS and CDR2 YYNGEE.

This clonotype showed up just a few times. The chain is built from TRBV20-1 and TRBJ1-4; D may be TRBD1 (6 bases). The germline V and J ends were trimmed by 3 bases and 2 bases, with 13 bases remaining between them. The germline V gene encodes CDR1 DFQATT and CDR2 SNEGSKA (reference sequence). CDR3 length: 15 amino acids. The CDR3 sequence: CSARRTGLTNEKLFF. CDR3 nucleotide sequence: TGCAGTGCTAGGAGAACAGGGCTTACTAATGAAAAACTGTTTTTT.

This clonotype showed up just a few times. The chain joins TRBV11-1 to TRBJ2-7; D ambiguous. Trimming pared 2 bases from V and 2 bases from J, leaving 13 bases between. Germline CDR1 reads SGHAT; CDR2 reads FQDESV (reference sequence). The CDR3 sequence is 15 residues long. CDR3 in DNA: TGTGCCAGCAGCTTAAACTCACAGTTTCCCTACGAGCAGTACTTC. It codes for CASSLNSQFPYEQYF.

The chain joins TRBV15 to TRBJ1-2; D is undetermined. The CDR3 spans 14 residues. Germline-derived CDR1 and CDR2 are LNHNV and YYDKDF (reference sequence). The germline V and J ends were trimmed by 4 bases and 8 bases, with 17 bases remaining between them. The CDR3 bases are TGTGCCACCAGCATCGAAAAGGGAGAAGGGGGCTACACCTTC. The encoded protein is CATSIEKGEGGYTF.